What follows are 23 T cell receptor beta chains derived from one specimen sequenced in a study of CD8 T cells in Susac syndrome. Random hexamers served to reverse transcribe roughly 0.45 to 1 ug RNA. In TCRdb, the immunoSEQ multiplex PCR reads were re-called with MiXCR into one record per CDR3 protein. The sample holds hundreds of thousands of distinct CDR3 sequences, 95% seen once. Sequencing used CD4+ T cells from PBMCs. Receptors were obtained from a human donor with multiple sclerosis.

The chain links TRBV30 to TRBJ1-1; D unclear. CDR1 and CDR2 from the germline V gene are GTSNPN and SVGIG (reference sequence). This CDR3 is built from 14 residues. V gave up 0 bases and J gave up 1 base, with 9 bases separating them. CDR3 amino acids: CAWSVRTANTEAFF. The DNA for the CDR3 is TGTGCCTGGAGTGTAAGGACCGCGAACACTGAAGCTTTCTTT.

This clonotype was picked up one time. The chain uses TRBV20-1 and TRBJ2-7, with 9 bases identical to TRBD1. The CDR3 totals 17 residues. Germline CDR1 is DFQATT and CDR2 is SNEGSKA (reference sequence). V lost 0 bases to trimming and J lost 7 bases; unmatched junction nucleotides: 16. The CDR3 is CSAREVLWDRASGEQYF. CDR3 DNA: TGCAGTGCTAGAGAAGTTCTATGGGACAGGGCTTCTGGTGAGCAGTACTTC.

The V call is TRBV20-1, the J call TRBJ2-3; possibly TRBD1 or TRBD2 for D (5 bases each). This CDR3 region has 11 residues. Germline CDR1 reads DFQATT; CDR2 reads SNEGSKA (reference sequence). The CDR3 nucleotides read TGCAGCTCGCCGGGGCGGGATACGCAGTATTTT. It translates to CSSPGRDTQYF.

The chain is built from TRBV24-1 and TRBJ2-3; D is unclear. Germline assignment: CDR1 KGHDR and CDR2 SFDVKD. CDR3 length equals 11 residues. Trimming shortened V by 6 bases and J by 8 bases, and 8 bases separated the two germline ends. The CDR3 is CATSKGGTQYF. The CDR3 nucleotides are TGTGCCACCAGTAAAGGCGGTACGCAGTATTTT.

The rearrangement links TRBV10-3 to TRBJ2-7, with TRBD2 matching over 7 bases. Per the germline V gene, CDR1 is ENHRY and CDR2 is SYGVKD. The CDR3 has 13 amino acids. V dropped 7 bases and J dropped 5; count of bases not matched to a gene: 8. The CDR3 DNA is TGTGCCATCAAACGGCCAGGGAGGGACGAGCAGTACTTC. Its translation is CAIKRPGRDEQYF.

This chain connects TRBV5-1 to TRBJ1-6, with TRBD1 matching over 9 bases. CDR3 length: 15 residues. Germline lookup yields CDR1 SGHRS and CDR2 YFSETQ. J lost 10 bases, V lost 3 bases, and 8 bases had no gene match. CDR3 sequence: CASSSTGGSGSPLHF. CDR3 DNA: TGCGCCAGCAGCTCTACAGGGGGCTCTGGGTCACCCCTCCACTTT.

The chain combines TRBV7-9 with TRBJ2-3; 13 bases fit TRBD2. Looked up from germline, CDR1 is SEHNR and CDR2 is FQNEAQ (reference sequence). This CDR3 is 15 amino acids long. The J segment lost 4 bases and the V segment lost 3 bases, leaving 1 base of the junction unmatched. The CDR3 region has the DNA TGTGCCAGCAGCTTGACTAGCGGGGGGTCAGATACGCAGTATTTT. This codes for CASSLTSGGSDTQYF.

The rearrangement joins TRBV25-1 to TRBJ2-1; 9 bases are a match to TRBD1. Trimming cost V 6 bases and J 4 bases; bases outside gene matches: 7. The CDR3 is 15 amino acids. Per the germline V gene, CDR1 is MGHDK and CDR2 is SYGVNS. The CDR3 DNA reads TGTGCCAGCAGCCCCGGGACAGGGAAATACAATGAGCAGTTCTTC. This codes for CASSPGTGKYNEQFF.

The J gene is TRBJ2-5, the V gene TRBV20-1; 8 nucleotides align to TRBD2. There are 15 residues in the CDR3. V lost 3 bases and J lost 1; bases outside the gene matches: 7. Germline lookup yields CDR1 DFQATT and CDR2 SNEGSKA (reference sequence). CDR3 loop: CSARGRGGFQETQYF. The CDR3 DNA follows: TGCAGTGCTAGGGGTCGGGGGGGCTTCCAAGAGACCCAGTACTTC.

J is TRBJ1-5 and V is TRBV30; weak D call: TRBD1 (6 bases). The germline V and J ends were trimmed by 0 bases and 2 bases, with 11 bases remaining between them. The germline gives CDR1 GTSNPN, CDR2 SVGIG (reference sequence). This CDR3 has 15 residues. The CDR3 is CAWSVDRYGNQPQHF. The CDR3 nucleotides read TGTGCCTGGAGTGTAGACAGGTATGGCAATCAGCCCCAGCATTTT.

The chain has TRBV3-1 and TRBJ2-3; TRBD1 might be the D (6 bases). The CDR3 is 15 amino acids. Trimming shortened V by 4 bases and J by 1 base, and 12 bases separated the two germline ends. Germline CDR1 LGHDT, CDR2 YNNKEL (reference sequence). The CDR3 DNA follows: TGTGCCAGCAGCCTAAGACAGGCAGGCACAGATACGCAGTATTTT. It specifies CASSLRQAGTDTQYF.

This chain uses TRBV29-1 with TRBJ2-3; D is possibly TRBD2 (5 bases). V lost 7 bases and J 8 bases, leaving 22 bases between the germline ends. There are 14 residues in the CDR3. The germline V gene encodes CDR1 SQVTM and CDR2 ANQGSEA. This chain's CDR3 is CSASLRLAEGTQYF. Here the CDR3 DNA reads TGCAGCGCTTCCCTTCGACTCGCCGAGGGTACGCAGTATTTT.

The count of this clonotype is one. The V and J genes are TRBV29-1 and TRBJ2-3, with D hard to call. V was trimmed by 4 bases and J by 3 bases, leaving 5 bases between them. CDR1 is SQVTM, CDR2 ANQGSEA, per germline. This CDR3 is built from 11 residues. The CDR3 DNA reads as TGCAGCGTTGGGCAGACAGATACGCAGTATTTT. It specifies CSVGQTDTQYF.

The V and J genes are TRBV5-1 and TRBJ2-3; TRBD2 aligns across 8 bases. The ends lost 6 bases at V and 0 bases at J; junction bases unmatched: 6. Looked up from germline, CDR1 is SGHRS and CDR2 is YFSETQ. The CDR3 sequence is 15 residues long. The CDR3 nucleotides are TGCGCCAGCATGCGACTAGCGTCGAGCACAGATACGCAGTATTTT. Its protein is CASMRLASSTDTQYF.

The CDR3 bases are TGTGCCAGCTCACCCGGACAGAATTACGAGCAGTACGTC. Its translation: CASSPGQNYEQYV. The rearrangement uses TRBV18 and TRBJ2-7; perhaps TRBD1 as D (6 bases). V lost 3 bases to trimming and J lost 4 bases, with 10 bases between them. This CDR3 is 13 amino acids long. Germline V gene sequence: CDR1 KGHSH, CDR2 LQKENI.

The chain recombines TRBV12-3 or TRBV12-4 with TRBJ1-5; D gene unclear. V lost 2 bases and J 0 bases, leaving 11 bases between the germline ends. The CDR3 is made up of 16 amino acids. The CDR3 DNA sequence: TGTGCCAGCAGTTTATCCTACAAGGCTAGCAATCAGCCCCAGCATTTT. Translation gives CASSLSYKASNQPQHF.

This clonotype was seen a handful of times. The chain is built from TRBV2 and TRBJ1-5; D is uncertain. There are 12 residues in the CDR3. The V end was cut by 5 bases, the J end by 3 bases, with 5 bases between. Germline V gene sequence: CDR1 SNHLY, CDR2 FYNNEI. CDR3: CASSLDNQPQHF. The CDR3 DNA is TGTGCCAGCAGTTTGGACAATCAGCCCCAGCATTTT.

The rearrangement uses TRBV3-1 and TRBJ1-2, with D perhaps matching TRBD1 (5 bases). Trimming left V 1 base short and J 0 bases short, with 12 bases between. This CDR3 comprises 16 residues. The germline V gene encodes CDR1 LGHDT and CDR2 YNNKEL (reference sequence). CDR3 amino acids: CASSQVSTESNYGYTF. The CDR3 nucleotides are TGTGCCAGCAGCCAAGTCTCGACAGAATCTAACTATGGCTACACCTTC.

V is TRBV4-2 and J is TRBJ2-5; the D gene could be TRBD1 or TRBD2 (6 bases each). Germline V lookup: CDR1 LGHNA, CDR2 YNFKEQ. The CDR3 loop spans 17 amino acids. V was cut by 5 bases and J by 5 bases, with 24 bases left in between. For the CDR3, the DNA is TGTGCCAGCAGCTTAGGGTACCGGGGGCTAAGTGCGGAGACCCAGTACTTC. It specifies CASSLGYRGLSAETQYF.

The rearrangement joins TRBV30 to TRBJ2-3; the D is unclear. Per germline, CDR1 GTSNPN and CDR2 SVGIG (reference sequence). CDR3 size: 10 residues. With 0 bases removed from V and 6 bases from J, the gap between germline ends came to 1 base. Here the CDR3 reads CAWSVDTQYF. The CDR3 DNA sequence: TGTGCCTGGAGTGTGGATACGCAGTATTTT.

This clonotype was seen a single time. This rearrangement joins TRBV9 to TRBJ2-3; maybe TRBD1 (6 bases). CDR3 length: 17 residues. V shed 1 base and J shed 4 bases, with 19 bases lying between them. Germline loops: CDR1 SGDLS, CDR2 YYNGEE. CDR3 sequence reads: CASSVFPGQTAADTQYF. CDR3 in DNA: TGTGCCAGCAGCGTATTCCCGGGACAAACGGCCGCAGATACGCAGTATTTT.

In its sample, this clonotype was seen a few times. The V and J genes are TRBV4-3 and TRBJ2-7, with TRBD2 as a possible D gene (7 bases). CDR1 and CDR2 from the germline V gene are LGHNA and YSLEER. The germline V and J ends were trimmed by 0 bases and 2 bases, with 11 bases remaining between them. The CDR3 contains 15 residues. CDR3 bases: TGCGCCAGCAGCCAAGAGGGGGCGGGGGCCTACGAGCAGTACGTC. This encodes CASSQEGAGAYEQYV.

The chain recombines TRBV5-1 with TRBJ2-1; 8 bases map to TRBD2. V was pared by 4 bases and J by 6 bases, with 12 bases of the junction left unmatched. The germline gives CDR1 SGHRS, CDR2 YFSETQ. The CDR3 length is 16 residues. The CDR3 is CASSPEGTRIGNEQFF. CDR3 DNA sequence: TGCGCCAGCAGCCCGGAGGGGACTAGAATCGGCAATGAGCAGTTCTTC.